A selection of T cell receptor beta chains follows, all from one sample in a study of T cell repertoires in cytomegalovirus infection. These receptors have no identified antigens. A single record per CDR3 protein comes from TCRdb applying MiXCR to the reads. Here the sample spans about 570,000 distinct CDR3 sequences, around 40% being singletons. The sample consisted of cultured PBMCs, taken from culture after CMV antigen stimulation. The source is a human donor in good health (CMV status not recorded). Some clones in this sample may be carry-over from other donors' samples. Both conserved end residues are part of each CDR3. D genes are given only for firm matches. Clone size is shown for a subset of rows, as once, few, many or a class of expanded clone.

D	J	V	size	CDR3	DNA
.	TRBJ1-2	TRBV19	.	CASGDGYTF	TGTGCCTCTGGGGATGGCTACACCTTC
TRBD1	TRBJ2-5	TRBV7-2	few	CASSPTPGTGGWETQYF	TGTGCCAGCAGCCCAACCCCCGGGACAGGGGGCTGGGAGACCCAGTACTTC
.	TRBJ2-7	TRBV11-2	few	CASSQIRQSYEQYF	TGTGCCAGCAGCCAAATAAGGCAGTCCTACGAGCAGTACTTC
TRBD1	TRBJ2-1	TRBV7-9	.	CASSSGTGSNEQFF	TGTGCCAGCAGTTCCGGGACAGGGTCCAATGAGCAGTTCTTC
.	TRBJ2-3	TRBV11-2	few	CASSLVRDTDTQYF	TGTGCCAGCAGCTTAGTCAGGGACACAGATACGCAGTATTTT
.	TRBJ2-5	TRBV7-8	.	CASSLGPRGGPETQYF	TGTGCCAGCAGCTTGGGCCCGAGGGGGGGGCCGGAGACCCAGTACTTC
.	TRBJ2-1	TRBV5-1	.	CASSLRPPNEQFF	TGCGCCAGCAGCTTACGCCCTCCCAATGAGCAGTTCTTC
TRBD2	TRBJ2-3	TRBV7-2	.	CASSVTSGSTDTQYF	TGTGCCAGCAGCGTAACTAGCGGGAGCACAGATACGCAGTATTTT
TRBD2	TRBJ2-5	TRBV20-1	.	CSASGTSGPPQYF	TGCAGTGCTTCCGGGACTAGCGGGCCCCCTCAGTACTTC
.	TRBJ1-1	TRBV13	.	CASILGRRNTEAFF	TGTGCCAGCATCCTGGGCAGGAGGAACACTGAAGCTTTCTTT
.	TRBJ1-5	TRBV6-2/TRBV6-3	few	CASSYTVLGNQPQHF	TGTGCCAGCAGTTACACGGTATTGGGCAATCAGCCCCAGCATTTT
TRBD2	TRBJ2-2	TRBV20-1	.	CSAVRGASGVIF	TGCAGTGCCGTTAGAGGAGCTAGCGGGGTGATCTTT
TRBD2	TRBJ2-1	TRBV7-2	few	CASSLQAGTGNEQFF	TGTGCCAGCAGCCTTCAAGCGGGGACGGGCAATGAGCAGTTCTTC
.	TRBJ2-3	TRBV5-4	few	CASSTEDSTDTQYF	TGTGCCAGCAGCACCGAGGACAGCACAGATACGCAGTATTTT
.	TRBJ2-4	TRBV7-8	few	CASSLNDLNIQYF	TGTGCCAGCAGCTTAAATGACTTAAACATTCAGTACTTC
.	TRBJ1-2	TRBV7-2	.	CASSLGGAQGYGYTF	TGTGCCAGCAGCCTTGGGGGGGCCCAAGGCTATGGCTACACCTTC
TRBD1	TRBJ2-7	TRBV18	few	CASSTDRVEQYF	TGTGCCAGCTCGACCGACAGGGTCGAGCAGTACTTC
TRBD2	TRBJ2-5	TRBV7-9	.	CASSTSGIETQYF	TGTGCCAGCAGCACTAGCGGAATCGAGACCCAGTACTTC
TRBD2	TRBJ2-2	TRBV19	few	CASSTGLAGVLAGELFF	TGTGCCAGTAGTACAGGACTAGCGGGAGTTTTGGCCGGGGAGCTGTTTTTT
.	TRBJ2-1	TRBV11-3	.	CASSLTGTVYNEQFF	TGTGCCAGCAGCTTAACCGGGACGGTTTACAATGAGCAGTTCTTC
.	TRBJ2-7	TRBV3-1	.	CASSLVTTSRRHEQYF	TGTGCCAGCAGCCTCGTGACAACTTCTCGGAGGCACGAGCAGTACTTC
.	TRBJ1-4	TRBV12-3/TRBV12-4	.	CASRGINEKLFF	TGTGCCAGCCGAGGGATCAATGAAAAACTGTTTTTT
.	TRBJ2-7	TRBV5-1	.	CASSLSSADWEQYF	TGCGCCAGCAGCTTGAGTTCAGCGGACTGGGAGCAGTACTTC
.	TRBJ2-4	TRBV7-6	.	CASSLGWSAATIQYF	TGTGCCAGCAGCTTAGGGTGGTCGGCAGCTACCATTCAGTACTTC
TRBD2	TRBJ2-4	TRBV7-2	.	CASSRRLAGGPGTKNIQYF	TGTGCCAGCAGCAGACGACTAGCGGGGGGCCCGGGAACCAAAAACATTCAGTACTTC
.	TRBJ2-5	TRBV19	.	CASSHGGQTQYF	TGTGCCAGTAGTCACGGGGGCCAGACCCAGTACTTC
.	TRBJ1-1	TRBV6-1	.	CASSEQPMNTEAFF	TGTGCCAGCAGTGAACAGCCCATGAACACTGAAGCTTTCTTT
TRBD1	TRBJ1-5	TRBV6-1	.	CATEDRANQPQHF	TGTGCCACCGAGGACAGGGCAAATCAGCCCCAGCATTTT
.	TRBJ2-1	TRBV7-6	.	CASSLTDSSYNEQFF	TGTGCCAGCAGCTTAACGGACAGTTCCTACAATGAGCAGTTCTTC
TRBD1	TRBJ2-7	TRBV27	.	CASSLSAAGGFSEQYF	TGTGCCAGCAGTTTATCTGCGGCAGGGGGCTTCTCCGAGCAGTACTTC
TRBD2	TRBJ2-1	TRBV20-1	.	CSASDLAAGANEQFF	TGCAGTGCTAGCGATCTAGCTGCGGGAGCGAATGAGCAGTTCTTC
TRBD1	TRBJ1-6	TRBV10-3	few	CAIRGQSSNNSPLHF	TGTGCCATCAGGGGACAGTCATCAAATAATTCACCCCTCCACTTT
.	TRBJ2-1	TRBV24-1	few	CATSDLGTEESSYNEQFF	TGTGCCACCAGTGATTTGGGGACTGAAGAAAGCTCCTACAATGAGCAGTTCTTC
.	TRBJ2-1	TRBV4-1	few	CASSKGLSSYNEQFF	TGCGCCAGCAGCAAGGGGCTCAGCTCCTACAATGAGCAGTTCTTC
TRBD2	TRBJ2-1	TRBV14	.	CASSRPLAGINEQFF	TGTGCCAGCAGCCGGCCCCTAGCGGGAATCAATGAGCAGTTCTTC
TRBD1	TRBJ2-7	TRBV29-1	.	CSAAQRDRNPYEQYF	TGCAGCGCCGCCCAAAGGGACAGAAACCCCTACGAGCAGTACTTC
.	TRBJ2-3	TRBV7-8	.	CASSSPGNTQYF	TGTGCCAGCAGCTCCCCGGGGAACACGCAGTATTTT
.	TRBJ1-2	TRBV7-7	few	CASNTPLRRGPPYGYTF	TGTGCCAGCAATACCCCGCTTCGGCGTGGTCCGCCCTATGGCTACACCTTC
.	TRBJ2-1	TRBV7-2	few	CASSLLTAAYRANEQFF	TGTGCCAGCAGCTTATTGACAGCTGCCTATCGAGCCAATGAGCAGTTCTTC
TRBD1	TRBJ1-4	TRBV2	.	CASRTLQGAAEKLFF	TGTGCCAGCAGAACCCTCCAGGGGGCGGCGGAAAAACTGTTTTTT
.	TRBJ1-3	TRBV7-2	many	CASSLQGLGGNTIYF	TGTGCCAGCAGCTTGCAGGGCCTGGGGGGAAACACCATATATTTT
TRBD1	TRBJ2-7	TRBV6-5	.	CASSYSRQGGYEQYF	TGTGCCAGCAGTTACTCGAGACAGGGGGGTTACGAGCAGTACTTC
TRBD1	TRBJ1-6	TRBV5-1	.	CASSLGQGESPLHF	TGCGCCAGCAGCCTCGGACAGGGGGAATCACCCCTCCACTTT
TRBD2	TRBJ2-3	TRBV7-2	many	CASSLDGRATQYF	TGTGCCAGCAGCTTAGATGGGAGGGCTACGCAGTATTTT
.	TRBJ1-6	TRBV12-3/TRBV12-4	.	CASSFQAAGSPLHF	TGTGCCAGCAGTTTCCAGGCGGCGGGCTCACCCCTCCACTTT
TRBD1	TRBJ1-4	TRBV27	few	CASRPGTGQEKLFF	TGTGCCAGCAGGCCGGGGACAGGGCAAGAAAAACTGTTTTTT